What follows is one TCR beta chain and its context. The data were taken from a study of blood T cell repertoires in COVID-19. Across the whole study: Sites in the United States, Italy and Spain provided acute and convalescent COVID-19 samples. T cells, B-cell-depleted T cells, or PBMCs supplied cDNA or gDNA.

Losses at the gene ends were 6 bases for V and 4 bases for J; bases not matched to a gene: 8. This CDR3 has 14 amino acids. Germline CDR1 is MNHEY and CDR2 is SVGAGI. In the authors' methods: Cell counts per sample came from amplifying reference gene primers. Profiling relied on immunoSEQ multiplex PCR, and the TCRdb table lists in-frame clones only, not all of them. V and J calls and clone size follow that table, whereas D and trimming were derived from the DNA. The data hold 40,000 to 45,000 clones, with 89% observed a single time. The sample comprised peripheral blood. The gene calls are TRBV6-5 and TRBJ1-2; TRBD1 matches at 7 bases. The receptor was isolated from a man aged 45-60 years with active COVID-19. The CDR3 spells CASSIGQVAYGYTF. In nucleotides, the CDR3 is TGTGCCAGCAGCATCGGACAGGTCGCCTATGGCTACACCTTC.